The present T cell receptor beta chain was sequenced within a study of blood T cells in healthy people across ages. Notes on the study in general: Donor CMV status was unknown, possibly confounding expanded clonotype changes. Naive and antigen-experienced cells could not be conclusively compared, given unsorted PBMCs. Estimates of diversity drawn from one million T cells were considered underestimates.

Primed by a sample-barcoded 5' primer and a J-beta primer mix, a second PCR proceeded for about 6 to 11 cycles. Tagging of each cDNA molecule was performed by a template-switch adaptor with 12 random nucleotides. TCRdb analysed the 5' RACE reads with MiXCR anew, one entry per CDR3 protein. The table lists about 1.6 million distinct CDR3 sequences, roughly 32% of them singletons, with approximately 10% in the top ten. This clonotype occurred a few times. The antigen is unknown. This CDR3 contains 15 residues. After removal of 2 bases from V and 4 bases from J, the junction contained 5 bases not matched to a gene. In germline, CDR1 is MNHGY, CDR2 SAAAGT.

This clonotype was obtained from a woman aged 30 to 39 in good health. Sequencing input: blood. J is TRBJ2-7 and V is TRBV6-8; TRBD2 aligns across 10 bases. The CDR3 DNA follows: TGTGCCAGCAGTTACGAGCGGGAGGGCCTATACGAGCAGTACTTC. This codes for CASSYEREGLYEQYF.